This T cell receptor (beta chain) was captured in a study of early T cells in non-severe SARS-CoV-2 infection. Study background: Sequencing of bulk RNA from unsorted whole blood was done, without chain pairing.

This clonotype has at least ten counts. Germline lookup yields CDR1 MNHEY and CDR2 SVGAGI. CDR3 size: 16 residues. The V gene end was trimmed by 5 bases and the J gene end by 10 bases; junction bases not matched to a gene: 13. Each cDNA molecule carried a unique molecular identifier. TCRdb re-called the 5' RACE reads through MiXCR, storing one row per CDR3 protein. The repertoire has tens of thousands of distinct CDR3 sequences, 9% to 9.5% of them found once; the top ten carry under 5.5%. The TCR comes from an adult who was a healthcare worker with PCR-confirmed SARS-CoV-2 infection or an uninfected control (not recorded which). The source material was whole blood. The chain joins TRBV6-5 to TRBJ2-1; TRBD2 matches at 11 bases. CDR3 bases: TGTGCCAGCAGTCGAATGACTAGCGGGGCGAGAGGCGAGCAGTTCTTC. It specifies CASSRMTSGARGEQFF.